This T cell receptor beta chain was recovered during a study of early T cells in non-severe SARS-CoV-2 infection (dated by TCRdb to the early 2020s). Concerning the study at large: Bulk RNA from unsorted whole blood was used for TCR sequencing, so alpha and beta chains could not be paired. The research as a whole found: Matching against VDJdb was skewed toward anti-spike CD8 responses, likely underestimated virus-specific expansions, and missed private and CD4 specificities.

Library creation used 5' RACE. The instrument was a NextSeq 500. Unique molecular identifiers were attached to individual cDNA molecules in the TCR library protocol so that sequencing error and PCR bias could be corrected. Both TCR alpha and beta chains were sequenced, and tight co-correlation was observed between alpha and beta sequence abundances in each sample. The paper's data handling went like this. Decombinator V4 was used to annotate the V gene, J gene and CDR3 of the TCR sequences. Expanded TCRs were defined as changing significantly between any two time points under a Poisson model with p below 0.0001. Abundances of TCRs were expressed as counts per million after normalisation to the total number of TCRs sequenced in each sample. TRAV1-2 paired with TRAJ12, TRAJ20 or TRAJ33 defined MAIT TCRs, while TRAV10 paired with TRAJ18 defined iNKT TCRs. VDJdb, accessed on 1 November 2021, was searched for TCRs annotated for CMV, EBV and SARS-CoV-2, and TCRs annotated for more than one antigen were excluded. TCRdb trimmed the raw reads at Q25, called clones with MiXCR and kept productive beta chains. All rows with the same CDR3 protein become a single entry with the most common DNA and genes. The authors' filters were not applied to this entry. The sample profile shows nearly 30,000 distinct CDR3 sequences; around 5.7% of them were found once. The ten largest make up 5% to 7% of the sample.

CDR1 SQVTM and CDR2 ANQGSEA were looked up in the germline V gene. Trimmed from V: 5 bases; trimmed from J: 7 bases; junction bases lacking a gene match: 4. From the cysteine up to the phenylalanine, the CDR3 has a length of 12 residues. Only the CDR3 DNA stays, 36 bases, in frame from base 1. Ten or more counts support this clonotype. Its antigen is unknown. It has no much larger one-base neighbor in the sample; base qualities were not kept. This was a case-control study nested in a cohort of healthcare workers in London, UK, who had nasopharyngeal swab PCR tests and blood samples taken every week. Between 23 and 31 March 2020, the week of the UK lockdown, healthcare workers were enrolled and then followed up weekly for as long as 16 weeks.

This TCR was recovered from an adult who was a healthcare worker with PCR-confirmed SARS-CoV-2 infection or an uninfected control (not recorded which). Specimen: whole blood. The chain couples TRBV29-1 to TRBJ1-4; TRBD1 lines up with 7 middle nucleotides. The CDR3 region has the sequence CSVRQGGEKLFF. At the DNA level, the sequence is TGCAGCGTTAGACAGGGAGGTGAAAAACTGTTTTTT.